This paragraph reports one TCR beta chain. This clonotype was recorded at least ten times. Its antigen target is currently unknown. Base-call qualities are not available, and no considerably larger clone is one nucleotide away. The data are from a study of molecular identifiers for immune sequencing clone quantification (dated by TCRdb to between 2018 and 2020). About the investigation overall: For a replicate experiment, the RNA from either around 20,000 or 100,000 naive CD8 T cells was divided into five aliquots, and four of those aliquots went on to sequencing. CD8 T cells were used in a methods study to benchmark molecular-identifier clustering-based TCR repertoire sequencing (MIDCIRS) and TCR RNA copy counting.

Libraries of naive CD8 T cells were built from anywhere between about 18,000 and 1,000,000 sorted cells, with 10%, 30% or 50% of the purified RNA used. Naive CD8 T cells were FACS-sorted as CD8+CD4-CCR7+CD45RA+ on a BD FACSAria II into RLT Plus buffer. To test detection sensitivity, Jurkat RNA equivalent to about eleven TCR copies was spiked into samples of about 20,000-1,100,000 naive CD8 T cells. CD8 T cells were enriched with RosetteSep CD8+ T Cell Enrichment Cocktail and Ficoll-Paque, followed by ACK red cell lysis. Library construction relied on PCR. These reads were obtained on a NextSeq 500. Bulk TCR libraries were prepared as previously described, using TCR primers listed in Table S5. Total RNA was purified with the Qiagen AllPrep DNA/RNA kit. Before any analysis, reads coming from multiple sequencing runs of the same library were combined into one pool. In the authors' own workflow: Only reads with exact TCR constant sequence were kept, trimmed to 150 nt, and grouped by their 12-nt molecular barcodes. Reads within each barcode group were sub-clustered using a 15% Levenshtein threshold, and quality-weighted consensus sequences were constructed for each RNA molecule. Non-functional sequences were excluded, and lower-count sequences lying one edit away from another sequence were also excluded. On the basis of fitting two negative binomial distributions, barcode sub-clusters with fewer than 20% of the maximum read count were discarded. TCRdb trimmed the raw reads at Q25, called clones with MiXCR and kept productive beta chains. Each record represents a unique CDR3 protein, reported with the most common genes and DNA among its rows. None of the V and J calls come from the authors' own analysis; TCRdb made them. The sample table records 85,000 to 120,000 distinct CDR3 sequences; 30% to 45% of these occur just once. The biggest ten clones account for 9.5% to 10% of the sample.

V gives up 3 bases and J gives up 5 bases, and the segment between their germline ends measures 8 bases. The CDR3 contains 14 residues, cysteine and phenylalanine counted. Just the 42-base CDR3 DNA is kept, in frame starting at base 1. Broad study findings and their caveats: Modeling gave about 3 recovered TCR RNA copies per cell versus 8 to 10 by digital PCR, implying roughly 29% capture efficiency. In CMV-specific effector cells, over 99% of molecules were held by clones above 20 RNA copies, whereas under 1% of molecules were held by such clones in naive cells. Naive libraries contained spiked-in Jurkat TCR RNA (more than nine copies' worth), which is not part of the donor repertoire. Highly expanded clone sizes could be underestimated if identical TCR molecules share a barcode. When barcode sub-clustering was not used, chimeric consensus sequences inflated TCR diversity, with chimeras reaching as high as 47%. Spiked-in Jurkat TCR RNA equal to a single cell's worth was reported to be detectable even within 1,100,000 naive CD8 T cells.

The clonotype comes from a human donor in good health. Some libraries in this study had Jurkat cell RNA spiked in. Here the chain combines TRBV12-3 or TRBV12-4 and TRBJ1-6; the D gene lacks a confident call. The source material was naive CD8+ T cells from blood, with Jurkat cell RNA spiked in. Sample cell subset or site, as interpreted from the label and publication: FACS-sorted CD8+CD4-CCR7+CD45RA+ naive T cells. DNA sequence: TGTGCCAGCAGTTTGTTCCAGAATAATTCACCCCTCCACTTT. It is translated as CASSLFQNNSPLHF.